This T cell receptor beta chain was identified in a study of patients and donors after allogeneic stem cell transplantation. Via MiXCR, TCRdb re-called the RT-PCR reads, giving one row per CDR3 protein. The sample lists 900,000 to 1,000,000 distinct CDR3 sequences, roughly 18% occurring once. The receptor was derived from a human donor who was either an allogeneic HSCT recipient or a stem cell or donor lymphocyte infusion donor (not recorded which). It is not recorded whose cells these are; they may come from a transplant donor. What was sequenced was blood, either unsorted or a sorted T cell fraction (not recorded which).

CDR3 residues: CASSQMGGMRSGANVLTF. The CDR3 nucleotides read TGTGCCAGCAGCCAAATGGGAGGCATGCGCTCTGGGGCCAACGTCCTGACTTTC. V gene TRBV3-1 combines with J gene TRBJ2-6, with D perhaps matching TRBD2 (6 bases). The germline V gene encodes CDR1 LGHDT and CDR2 YNNKEL (reference sequence). CDR3 length equals 18 residues. V was pared by 2 bases and J by 0 bases, with 14 bases between.